This TCR beta chain was sequenced in a study of CD8+CD57+ T cells in acquired aplastic anemia. The wider study: Roughly 3 ug was the average amount of DNA from sorted CD4+ and CD8+ cells. Study-level findings and limits: Any difference that existed in CD8+ Simpson's diversity between patients and controls was not significant. Shared by patients and controls, 25 to 35 CD8+ CDR3s were abundant in patients.

To note about this clonotype: Its antigen remains unknown.

Germline lookup yields CDR1 LGHDT and CDR2 YNNKEL (reference sequence). The CDR3 consists of 16 residues. V lost 4 bases and J lost 5; bases outside the gene matches: 13. TCR beta VDJ combinations and CDR3 sequences were profiled from genomic DNA. Each CDR3 protein gets one entry after TCRdb re-called the reads with MiXCR. The sample holds around 220,000 distinct CDR3 sequences, over 40% seen once. The patients chosen for sequencing had shown expansion of CD8+CD57+ cells (detected by flow cytometry). Acquired aplastic anemia of severe grade affected all patients. This rearrangement joins TRBV3-1 to TRBJ1-1, with TRBD1 matching over 7 bases. Sequencing was carried out using sorted CD4+, CD8+, or CD8+CD57+ T cells (not recorded which) from PBMCs. The TCR comes from a human donor with aplastic anemia. The CDR3 is CASSPLARDSRTEAFF. The CDR3 DNA sequence: TGTGCCAGCAGCCCCCTAGCACGGGACAGTAGGACTGAAGCTTTCTTT.